The sequence of this T cell receptor beta chain was determined in a study of blood T cell repertoires in COVID-19. Background on the study: Collection of acute and convalescent COVID-19 samples took place in the United States, Italy and Spain. T cells, B-cell-depleted T cells, or PBMCs supplied cDNA or gDNA.

In the original analysis: Amplifying reference gene primers gave estimates of nucleated cell counts. Sequencing used immunoSEQ multiplex PCR; TCRdb keeps in-frame clones, though not all of them. V, J and clone size derive from that table, while D and trimming were established from the DNA sequence. The sample carries 250,000 or so clones, 90% recorded once. While infection was still active, Seattle patients were enrolled and then followed longitudinally. The CDR3 spans 16 residues. Trimming removed 6 bases from V and 4 bases from J; junction bases left unmatched: 9. The germline CDR1 and CDR2 sequences are LNHDA and SQIVND (reference sequence).

The chain carries TRBV19 and TRBJ2-2; 9 bases agree with TRBD1. The sequence came from a woman aged 55-75 years with COVID-19, enrolled during active disease. Sequencing used peripheral blood. The CDR3 loop is CASRGVDRGSTGELFF. The CDR3 DNA sequence: TGTGCCAGTAGAGGGGTGGACAGGGGAAGCACCGGGGAGCTGTTTTTT.